This T cell receptor beta chain was sequenced during a study of regulatory T cells in long-lasting Graves disease. Note on this clonotype: A read error may account for a junction end that differs from germline.

With iRepertoire HTBI primers and Arm-PCR of CDR3 regions, TCR beta libraries were built. TCRdb redid the calling of the multiplex PCR reads with MiXCR, one entry per CDR3 protein. The sample includes roughly 530,000 distinct CDR3 sequences, about 16% of them seen just once. There are 16 residues in the CDR3. The germline gives CDR1 SGHRS, CDR2 YFSETQ. As to time point: newly diagnosed GD, antithyroid drugs for less than 3 months. The TCR library was made from RNA extracted from PBMCs. These data are also associated with another study on T cells in Graves' hyperthyroidism and ophthalmopathy.

This clonotype was obtained from a woman aged 35-60 years with Graves disease. The chain couples TRBV5-1 to TRBJ2-3; possibly TRBD2 for D (6 bases). The source was peripheral blood mononuclear cells (PBMCs), collected at new diagnosis, from a patient treated with antithyroid drugs. Here the CDR3 reads CAGSLDAGSSTDTQYF. The CDR3 coding sequence is TGCGCCGGCAGCTTGGACGCGGGATCTAGCACAGATACGCAGTATTTT.